This T cell receptor (beta chain) was captured by sequencing in a study of tumor and adjacent non-tumor tissue in lung cancer. Study results and caveats: Shorter survival was associated with higher TCR diversity in tumors.

In this sample, this clonotype is medium-sized (0.01 to 0.1%). Its antigen is as yet unknown. TCRbeta libraries were built with three rounds of nested PCR, modified from ARM-PCR. TCRdb re-derived calls from the multiplex PCR reads in MiXCR, one entry per CDR3 protein. Here the sample spans approximately 120,000 distinct CDR3 sequences, about 63% being singletons. The V gene's germline CDR1 is SGHAT and CDR2 FQDESV (reference sequence). The CDR3 sequence is 14 residues long. Deletions cut 4 bases from V and 1 base from J, with 10 bases between. No cell sorting was done before RNA was extracted from the tissue. Distant lung tissue was collected more than 3 cm away from the tumor edge.

The sequence was obtained from a man in his sixties with non-small cell lung cancer. Sequencing was performed on distant non-tumor lung tissue. The chain uses TRBV11-1 and TRBJ2-5; D may be TRBD2 (5 bases). CDR3 sequence: CASSSRTAQETQYF. CDR3 in DNA: TGTGCCAGCAGCTCGAGGACTGCCCAAGAGACCCAGTACTTC.